This T cell receptor (beta chain) was captured in a study of early T cells in non-severe SARS-CoV-2 infection. V lost 1 base and J lost 5, with 15 bases in between. CDR1 SQVTM and CDR2 ANQGSEA come from the germline V gene. The CDR3 runs to 15 residues. Researchers attached unique molecular identifiers to individual cDNA molecules. MiXCR, applied by TCRdb to the 5' RACE reads, yields one record per CDR3 protein. The repertoire includes roughly 25,000 distinct CDR3 sequences, approximately 4.5% of them detected once, and 15% to 19% sits in the top ten. This TCR came from an adult who was a healthcare worker with PCR-confirmed SARS-CoV-2 infection or an uninfected control (not recorded which). Sequencing was carried out using whole blood. V gene TRBV29-1 combines with J gene TRBJ2-1, with D perhaps matching TRBD1 or TRBD2 (5 bases each). As DNA, the CDR3 is TGCAGCGTTGAAGTTAACCGGAGAGGGGACAATGAGCAGTTCTTC. This translates into CSVEVNRRGDNEQFF.